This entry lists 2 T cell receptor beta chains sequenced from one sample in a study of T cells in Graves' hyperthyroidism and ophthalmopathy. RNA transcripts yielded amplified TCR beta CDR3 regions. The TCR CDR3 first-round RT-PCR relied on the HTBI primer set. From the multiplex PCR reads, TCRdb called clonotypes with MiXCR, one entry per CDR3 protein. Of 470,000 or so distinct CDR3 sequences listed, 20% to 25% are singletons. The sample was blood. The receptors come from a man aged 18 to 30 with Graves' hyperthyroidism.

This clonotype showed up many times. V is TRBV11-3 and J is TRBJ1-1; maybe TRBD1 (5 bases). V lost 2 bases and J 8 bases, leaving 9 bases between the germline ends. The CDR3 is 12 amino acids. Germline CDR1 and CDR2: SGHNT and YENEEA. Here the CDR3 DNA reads TGTGCCAGCAGCTTACAGGGAAGAGAAGCTTTCTTT. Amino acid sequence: CASSLQGREAFF.

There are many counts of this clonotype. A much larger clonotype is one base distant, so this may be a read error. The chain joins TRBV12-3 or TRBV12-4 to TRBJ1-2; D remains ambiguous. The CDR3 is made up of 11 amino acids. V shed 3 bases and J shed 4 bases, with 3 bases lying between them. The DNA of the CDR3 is TGTGCCAGCAGTTTTCGCTATGGCTACACCTTC. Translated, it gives CASSFRYGYTF.